This TCR beta chain was recovered during a study of cytotoxic CD8 clonotypes in ibrutinib-treated CLL. Study observations and caveats: Clonality measured at baseline exceeded age-matched healthy donors, tracking circulating CD8+ T-cell counts. Sampling of sustained-remission and progressing patients occurred at differing times. At progression, clonality fell back toward baseline after rising at ibrutinib response.

This table comes from immunoSEQ multiplex PCR, and its TCRdb copy is limited to in-frame clones, with some not included. The sample has some 200,000 clones; approximately 75% are singletons. As for this clone: The antigen remains unidentified.

There are 14 residues in the CDR3. CDR1 is SGHNT and CDR2 is YYREEE in the germline V gene (reference sequence). The J segment lost 5 bases and the V segment lost 3 bases, leaving 5 bases of the junction unmatched. The sequence derives from a human donor with chronic lymphocytic leukemia. The V and J genes are TRBV5-4 and TRBJ2-7, with 10 bases that match TRBD1. The material was PBMCs, obtained after 12 months of ibrutinib treatment. CDR3 nucleotide sequence: TGTGCCAGCAGCTCCGGGACAGGGGTAGACGAGCAGTACTTC. Translated: CASSSGTGVDEQYF.